Below are 13 T cell receptor beta chains sequenced from a single sample in a study of T cells in Graves' hyperthyroidism and ophthalmopathy. From RNA transcripts, TCR beta CDR3 regions were amplified. A first-round RT-PCR of the TCR CDR3 used the HTBI primer set. MiXCR, run by TCRdb on the multiplex PCR reads, gives a single entry per CDR3 protein. The sample yields 300,000 or so distinct CDR3 sequences, 15% to 20% seen once. Sequences were obtained from blood. The receptors were sampled from a man younger than 45 with Graves' hyperthyroidism.

This clonotype came up many times. The chain employs TRBV20-1 and TRBJ1-2; 9 bases agree with TRBD1. The germline CDR1 and CDR2 sequences are DFQATT and SNEGSKA (reference sequence). The J segment lost 4 bases and the V segment lost 3 bases, leaving 9 bases of the junction unmatched. The CDR3 is made up of 15 amino acids. CDR3 sequence (DNA): TGCAGTGCTAGGGGGCAAAGGGACAGGGTCTATGGCTACACCTTC. This gives the protein CSARGQRDRVYGYTF.

This clonotype was observed at least ten times. The chain carries TRBV18 and TRBJ1-1; a possible D gene is TRBD1 (6 bases). Trimming took off 8 bases at V and 1 base at J, with 11 bases between the two ends. This CDR3 has 13 amino acids. Germline V gives CDR1 KGHSH, CDR2 LQKENI. CDR3 nucleotides: TGTGCCAGCCAACGGGACAAGAACACTGAAGCTTTCTTT. Its translation is CASQRDKNTEAFF.

This clonotype occurred a few times. This chain links TRBV3-1 with TRBJ2-1; 11 nucleotides match TRBD2. Germline assignment: CDR1 LGHDT and CDR2 YNNKEL (reference sequence). The trim removed 1 base at V and 8 bases at J, leaving 4 bases unmatched. This CDR3 is 15 amino acids long. The CDR3 sequence: CASSQVSGRAHEQFF. The CDR3 nucleotides are TGTGCCAGCAGCCAAGTTAGCGGGAGGGCCCATGAGCAGTTCTTC.

V is TRBV12-3 or TRBV12-4 and J is TRBJ2-7; TRBD2 matches 15 bases. Trimming cost V 4 bases and J 5 bases; bases outside gene matches: 12. This CDR3 has 18 amino acids. The CDR3 loop reads CASSSRTSGRAIADEQYF. The CDR3 region has the DNA TGTGCCAGCAGTTCACGGACTAGCGGGAGGGCAATCGCGGACGAGCAGTACTTC.

This clonotype came up a few times. The chain combines TRBV28 with TRBJ2-1; possibly TRBD2 for D (6 bases). CDR3 size: 16 residues. Germline lookup yields CDR1 MDHEN and CDR2 SYDVKM. V lost 0 bases, J lost 5 bases, and 14 bases lay in between. CDR3 loop: CASSLWTRGLNNEQFF. DNA for the CDR3: TGTGCCAGCAGTTTATGGACAAGGGGACTGAACAATGAGCAGTTCTTC.

This clonotype was counted ten times or more. The chain recombines TRBV28 with TRBJ1-1; unclear D gene. The V gene's germline CDR1 is MDHEN and CDR2 SYDVKM. Trimming stripped 5 bases from V and 1 base from J, with 5 bases between. CDR3 length: 12 amino acids. The CDR3: CASSKTNTEAFF. CDR3 nucleotide sequence: TGTGCCAGCAGTAAGACGAACACTGAAGCTTTCTTT.

In its sample, this clonotype was seen many times. The gene calls are TRBV20-1 and TRBJ2-1; no firm D call. Deletions cut 3 bases from V and 5 bases from J, with 8 bases between. Germline V gene data show CDR1 as DFQATT and CDR2 as SNEGSKA (reference sequence). The CDR3 is 12 residues long. The CDR3: CSASVSDNEQFF. The CDR3 region has the DNA TGCAGTGCTAGTGTTTCGGACAATGAGCAGTTCTTC.

The chain is built from TRBV18 and TRBJ1-3, with D uncertain. This CDR3 spans 19 amino acids. Germline V gives CDR1 KGHSH, CDR2 LQKENI. V was clipped by 3 bases and J by 0 bases, with 21 bases between them. In DNA form, the CDR3 reads TGTGCCAGCTCACCCAGGCCAGCAGAATCGGGATACTCTGGAAACACCATATATTTT. Translation gives CASSPRPAESGYSGNTIYF.

At least ten counts were recorded for this clonotype. J is TRBJ2-7 and V is TRBV9, with TRBD2 matching 14 bases. V trimming: 3 bases; J trimming: 4 bases; junction bases outside the gene matches: 9. This CDR3 comprises 17 residues. Germline CDR1 SGDLS, CDR2 YYNGEE. CDR3 sequence: CASSDGGTSGSLYEQYF. CDR3 bases: TGTGCCAGCAGCGACGGGGGGACTAGCGGGAGTTTATACGAGCAGTACTTC.

Remarks on this clonotype: The germline gene is not matched at one end of the junction; a read error may be the cause. J is TRBJ2-3 and V is TRBV29-1; tentatively, D is TRBD2 (6 bases). This CDR3 spans 13 amino acids. Germline assignment: CDR1 SQVTM and CDR2 ANQGSEA. The DNA of the CDR3 is TGCAGCGTTGACTGGGCTAGCGTAGATACGCAGTGTTTT. Amino acid sequence: CSVDWASVDTQCF.

This clonotype showed up many times. The V gene is TRBV2, the J gene TRBJ2-5, with D tentatively TRBD1 or TRBD2 (5 bases each). Germline CDR1 and CDR2: SNHLY and FYNNEI. This CDR3 comprises 12 residues. Deletions cut 8 bases from V and 4 bases from J, with 11 bases between. CDR3 sequence: CASGSRGETQYF. The CDR3 DNA reads TGTGCCAGCGGGAGTAGGGGAGAGACCCAGTACTTC.

The J gene is TRBJ2-5, the V gene TRBV18, with 7 bases identical to TRBD1. The trim removed 8 bases at V and 3 bases at J, leaving 6 bases unmatched. The CDR3 length is 13 residues. Germline CDR1 KGHSH, CDR2 LQKENI. In DNA form, the CDR3 reads TGTGCCAGCACAAAGGGACAGAAAGAGACCCAGTACTTC. It encodes CASTKGQKETQYF.

This chain links TRBV3-1 with TRBJ2-7; TRBD2 aligns across 11 bases. This CDR3 spans 15 amino acids. Germline values: CDR1 LGHDT, CDR2 YNNKEL (reference sequence). V shed 8 bases, J shed 7 bases, and the junction held 13 bases outside the gene matches. The CDR3 loop reads CASSYSSGRTKEQYF. The DNA of the CDR3 is TGTGCCAGCTCCTACTCTAGCGGGAGGACGAAAGAGCAGTACTTC.